This TCR beta chain was documented in a study of blood T cell repertoires in COVID-19. Study-wide background: Specimens from acute and convalescent COVID-19 originated in the United States, Italy and Spain. In each case, the material was cDNA or gDNA derived from T cells, B-cell-depleted T cells, or PBMCs.

Methods used by the authors: Scientists estimated how many nucleated cells there were by amplifying reference gene primers. Libraries were prepared by immunoSEQ multiplex PCR; TCRdb keeps only in-frame clonotypes and omits some of them. V and J calls and clone size are those listed in that table; D and trimming were worked out from the DNA. The sample has 250,000 to 300,000 clones, more than 85% seen once. Trimming cost V 4 bases and J 9 bases; bases outside gene matches: 17. CDR3 size: 18 residues. Per germline, CDR1 SGHDN and CDR2 FVKESK. The rearrangement uses TRBV14 and TRBJ1-6; the match to TRBD1 covers 8 bases. The source material was peripheral blood. The origin of this receptor is a man in his forties with acute or convalescent COVID-19. Written as DNA, the CDR3 is TGTGCCAGCAGCCCACTGTGGGGGGGCGCAGGGGGCGGTTCACCCCTCCACTTT. Translation: CASSPLWGGAGGGSPLHF. The complete variable domain, with remaining parts taken from reference TRBV14 and TRBJ1-6, reads EAGVTQFPSHSVIEKGQTVTLRCDPISGHDNLYWYRRVMGKEIKFLLHFVKESKQDESGMPNNRFLAERTGGTYSTLKVQPAELEDSGVYFCASSPLWGGAGGGSPLHFGNGTRLTVT.